These T cell receptor beta chains were read from a single sample in a study of T cells in Graves' hyperthyroidism and ophthalmopathy. TCRdb independently ran MiXCR on the multiplex PCR reads; one entry per CDR3 protein. This sample has some 510,000 distinct CDR3 sequences, with less than 25% found just once. The sequenced sample consisted of blood. The source of these receptors is a man between 18 and 29 years old with Graves' hyperthyroidism. Each CDR3 is given with its conserved first and last residue. The order of the fields is CDR3 protein, CDR3 DNA, J gene, D gene, V gene, clone size. D genes are given only for firm matches. Clone sizes are given selectively: once, few, many, or a class where the clone is expanded.

CDR3 protein: CASSLSLARRDTGELFF
CDR3 DNA: TGTGCCAGCAGTTTATCGCTAGCCCGGCGAGACACCGGGGAGCTGTTTTTT
J gene: TRBJ2-2
D gene: NA
V gene: TRBV27
clone size: many

CDR3 protein: CAIRPTGTATEAFF
CDR3 DNA: TGTGCCATCAGACCCACAGGGACCGCCACTGAAGCTTTCTTT
J gene: TRBJ1-1
D gene: NA
V gene: TRBV10-3
clone size: NA

CDR3 protein: CSVEGERGAEGETQYF
CDR3 DNA: TGCAGCGTTGAGGGCGAGCGGGGGGCGGAAGGAGAGACCCAGTACTTC
J gene: TRBJ2-5
D gene: TRBD2
V gene: TRBV29-1
clone size: few

CDR3 protein: CSASETGKKIYEQYF
CDR3 DNA: TGCAGTGCTAGTGAGACAGGGAAAAAAATCTACGAGCAGTACTTC
J gene: TRBJ2-7
D gene: TRBD1
V gene: TRBV20-1
clone size: many

CDR3 protein: CSAIYRDPLGTQYF
CDR3 DNA: TGCAGTGCTATCTACCGGGATCCTCTGGGGACCCAGTACTTC
J gene: TRBJ2-5
D gene: NA
V gene: TRBV20-1
clone size: many

CDR3 protein: CASSPFEGPVTGELFF
CDR3 DNA: TGTGCCAGCTCACCTTTCGAGGGACCGGTCACCGGGGAGCTGTTTTTT
J gene: TRBJ2-2
D gene: NA
V gene: TRBV18
clone size: NA

CDR3 protein: CSVPRGTGNTEAFF
CDR3 DNA: TGCAGCGTTCCCCGGGGGACGGGGAACACTGAAGCTTTCTTT
J gene: TRBJ1-1
D gene: NA
V gene: TRBV29-1
clone size: many

CDR3 protein: CASSPPRGVNQPQHF
CDR3 DNA: TGTGCCAGCAGTCCCCCAAGGGGAGTCAATCAGCCCCAGCATTTT
J gene: TRBJ1-5
D gene: NA
V gene: TRBV6-1
clone size: few

CDR3 protein: CASSLVTGGVTEAFF
CDR3 DNA: TGTGCCAGCAGCTTAGTAACAGGGGGTGTCACTGAAGCTTTCTTT
J gene: TRBJ1-1
D gene: TRBD1
V gene: TRBV7-9
clone size: many

CDR3 protein: CSARGGQSNQPQHF
CDR3 DNA: TGCAGTGCTAGAGGGGGACAGAGCAATCAGCCCCAGCATTTT
J gene: TRBJ1-5
D gene: TRBD1
V gene: TRBV20-1
clone size: many

CDR3 protein: CASLSSRDRQETQYF
CDR3 DNA: TGTGCCAGTTTGAGTTCCCGGGACAGGCAAGAGACCCAGTACTTC
J gene: TRBJ2-5
D gene: TRBD1
V gene: TRBV2
clone size: many

CDR3 protein: CAAGLREGTGELFF
CDR3 DNA: TGTGCCGCGGGACTACGGGAGGGAACCGGGGAGCTGTTTTTT
J gene: TRBJ2-2
D gene: TRBD2
V gene: TRBV28
clone size: few

CDR3 protein: CAWSVPGGAYNYGYTF
CDR3 DNA: TGTGCCTGGAGTGTTCCGGGGGGCGCGTATAACTATGGCTACACCTTC
J gene: TRBJ1-2
D gene: NA
V gene: TRBV30
clone size: few

CDR3 protein: CATVVAGEYEQYF
CDR3 DNA: TGTGCCACCGTCGTCGCAGGGGAGTACGAGCAGTACTTC
J gene: TRBJ2-7
D gene: NA
V gene: TRBV2
clone size: NA

CDR3 protein: CASSLDPVGYEQYF
CDR3 DNA: TGCGCCAGCAGCTTGGACCCGGTCGGATACGAGCAGTACTTC
J gene: TRBJ2-7
D gene: NA
V gene: TRBV5-1
clone size: many

CDR3 protein: CASSFLQGSLEQYF
CDR3 DNA: TGCGCCAGCAGCTTCCTACAGGGATCCCTCGAGCAGTACTTC
J gene: TRBJ2-7
D gene: NA
V gene: TRBV5-1
clone size: NA

CDR3 protein: CSASQGEGYTF
CDR3 DNA: TGCAGTGCTAGCCAGGGGGAAGGCTACACCTTC
J gene: TRBJ1-2
D gene: TRBD1
V gene: TRBV20-1
clone size: many

CDR3 protein: CASSQEDGSGANVLTF
CDR3 DNA: TGTGCCAGCAGCCAAGAGGACGGCTCTGGGGCCAACGTCCTGACTTTC
J gene: TRBJ2-6
D gene: NA
V gene: TRBV4-2
clone size: many

CDR3 protein: CASSPALGFYEQYF
CDR3 DNA: TGTGCCAGTAGTCCCGCCCTGGGGTTTTACGAGCAGTACTTC
J gene: TRBJ2-7
D gene: NA
V gene: TRBV19
clone size: many

CDR3 protein: CSVGDSNQPQHF
CDR3 DNA: TGCAGCGTTGGGGATAGCAATCAGCCCCAGCATTTT
J gene: TRBJ1-5
D gene: NA
V gene: TRBV29-1
clone size: many

CDR3 protein: CASSVLAGGPGETQYF
CDR3 DNA: TGTGCCAGCAGCGTACTAGCGGGGGGGCCCGGGGAGACCCAGTACTTC
J gene: TRBJ2-5
D gene: TRBD2
V gene: TRBV9
clone size: NA

CDR3 protein: CASSFYLDPTYEQYF
CDR3 DNA: TGTGCCAGCAGTTTCTACCTGGACCCAACCTACGAGCAGTACTTC
J gene: TRBJ2-7
D gene: NA
V gene: TRBV28
clone size: many

CDR3 protein: CSVPTGEHYEQYF
CDR3 DNA: TGCAGCGTCCCGACAGGGGAACACTACGAGCAGTACTTC
J gene: TRBJ2-7
D gene: TRBD1
V gene: TRBV29-1
clone size: many

CDR3 protein: CASSSDGRTSEAFF
CDR3 DNA: TGCGCCAGCAGCTCCGATGGGCGAACCAGTGAAGCTTTCTTT
J gene: TRBJ1-1
D gene: NA
V gene: TRBV5-1
clone size: NA

CDR3 protein: CASSLAGLAGVQETQYF
CDR3 DNA: TGTGCCAGCAGTTTAGCTGGCCTAGCGGGGGTCCAAGAGACCCAGTACTTC
J gene: TRBJ2-5
D gene: TRBD2
V gene: TRBV12-3/TRBV12-4
clone size: many

CDR3 protein: CASSKTGGYGYTF
CDR3 DNA: TGTGCCAGCAGCAAGACAGGGGGCTATGGCTACACCTTC
J gene: TRBJ1-2
D gene: TRBD1
V gene: TRBV28
clone size: many

CDR3 protein: CASSFGAGYTF
CDR3 DNA: TGTGCCAGCAGTTTTGGGGCTGGCTACACCTTC
J gene: TRBJ1-2
D gene: NA
V gene: TRBV12-3/TRBV12-4
clone size: NA

CDR3 protein: CASSSLETAIYEQYF
CDR3 DNA: TGTGCCAGCAGCTCCCTCGAGACAGCGATCTACGAGCAGTACTTC
J gene: TRBJ2-7
D gene: NA
V gene: TRBV11-2
clone size: few